These T cell receptor beta chains were read from a single sample in a study of blood T cell repertoires in COVID-19. The table came from immunoSEQ multiplex PCR; TCRdb's copy has only in-frame clones and leaves some out. The repertoire holds 150,000 to 200,000 clones, with around nine tenths as singletons. The material sequenced was peripheral blood. All receptors derive from a man in his late teens or twenties with active or convalescent COVID-19. CDR3s include the opening cysteine and the closing phenylalanine or tryptophan. A D gene is named only where the DNA matches it firmly. Where a row states a size, it is once, few, many or the class of an expanded clone; other rows omit it.

j_call | d_call | v_call | clone_size | cdr3_aa | cdr3_nt
TRBJ2-3 | TRBD2 | TRBV7-2 | . | CASSLSGEGTQYF | TGTGCCAGCAGCTTAAGCGGGGAAGGGACGCAGTATTTT
TRBJ2-3 | TRBD2 | TRBV7-9 | . | CASSLVLTSGTDTQYF | TGTGCCAGCAGCTTAGTGCTGACTAGCGGCACAGATACGCAGTATTTT
TRBJ2-1 | . | TRBV2 | . | CASSEETRFDEQFF | TGTGCCAGCAGTGAAGAGACGCGGTTTGATGAGCAGTTCTTC
TRBJ1-2 | . | TRBV6-1 | few | CASSEVNRVKDGYTF | TGTGCCAGCAGTGAAGTCAATCGGGTGAAGGATGGCTACACCTTC
TRBJ1-6 | . | TRBV10-3 | . | CAISESLTGSVFHF | TGTGCCATCAGTGAGTCTTTGACCGGGTCGGTTTTCCACTTT
TRBJ2-1 | TRBD2 | TRBV24-1 | . | CATSDFRTSGMGGEQFF | TGTGCCACCAGTGATTTCAGAACTAGCGGGATGGGGGGCGAGCAGTTCTTC
TRBJ2-1 | TRBD2 | TRBV5-1 | . | CASTFGGAQYNEQFF | TGCGCCAGCACCTTCGGGGGGGCCCAGTACAATGAGCAGTTCTTC
TRBJ1-1 | . | TRBV7-9 | . | CASSFTGINTEAFF | TGTGCCAGCAGCTTCACAGGGATTAACACTGAAGCTTTCTTT
TRBJ2-2 | . | TRBV5-8 | . | CASSFYMPGELFF | TGTGCCAGCAGCTTTTACATGCCGGGGGAGCTGTTTTTT
TRBJ1-4 | TRBD1 | TRBV27 | . | CASSFIQGTAGKLFF | TGTGCCAGCAGTTTCATACAGGGGACGGCGGGAAAACTGTTTTTT
TRBJ1-5 | TRBD1 | TRBV6-5 | . | CASTRDSTNQPQHF | TGTGCCAGCACCCGGGACAGTACCAATCAGCCCCAGCATTTT
TRBJ1-3 | . | TRBV2 | once | CASSTGEPSGNTIYF | TGTGCCAGCTCTACAGGCGAACCCTCTGGAAACACCATATATTTT
TRBJ1-1 | TRBD1 | TRBV27 | . | CASSPPGGRLNTEAFF | TGTGCCAGCAGTCCGCCAGGGGGCCGATTGAACACTGAAGCTTTCTTT
TRBJ1-1 | . | TRBV7-9 | . | CASRGRGGAGAPEAFF | TGTGCCAGCAGGGGACGAGGGGGTGCGGGGGCCCCTGAAGCTTTCTTT
TRBJ2-1 | TRBD2 | TRBV2 | . | CASSQTSGGYNEQFF | TGTGCCAGCAGTCAGACTAGCGGGGGTTACAATGAGCAGTTCTTC
TRBJ1-5 | . | TRBV9 | . | CASSVGGGNQPQHF | TGTGCCAGCAGCGTAGGGGGAGGGAATCAGCCCCAGCATTTT
TRBJ2-3 | TRBD1 | TRBV19 | . | CASSTRTGNSDTQYF | TGTGCCAGTAGTACACGGACAGGAAATTCCGATACGCAGTATTTT
TRBJ1-2 | TRBD1 | TRBV29-1 | . | CSVSFAGQLYGYTF | TGCAGCGTTTCTTTCGCGGGACAGCTATATGGCTACACCTTC
TRBJ1-1 | . | TRBV5-5 | . | CASSLWPSTEAFF | TGTGCCAGCAGCTTGTGGCCCTCTACTGAAGCTTTCTTT
TRBJ2-3 | TRBD2 | TRBV6-4 | . | CASSEIAGGTDTQYF | TGTGCCAGCAGTGAGATAGCGGGAGGTACAGATACGCAGTATTTT
TRBJ2-1 | . | TRBV11-3 | . | CASSYGGDADEQFF | TGTGCCAGCAGCTATGGCGGAGACGCAGATGAGCAGTTCTTC
TRBJ2-1 | . | TRBV5-1 | . | CASSLIGGFINEQFF | TGCGCCAGCAGCTTGATCGGGGGATTCATCAATGAGCAGTTCTTC
TRBJ1-2 | . | TRBV18 | . | CASSPKGDGYTF | TGTGCCAGCTCACCAAAGGGAGATGGCTACACCTTC
TRBJ2-1 | TRBD2 | TRBV11-2 | once | CASSADIAGGPFF | TGTGCCAGCAGCGCTGATATAGCGGGGGGGCCGTTCTTC
TRBJ1-2 | . | TRBV21-1 | . | CASSPNLKGDREDYGYTF | TGTGCCAGCAGCCCCAACTTGAAGGGGGACAGGGAGGACTATGGCTACACCTTC
TRBJ2-7 | . | TRBV12-2 | once | CASRLPSRGEGSYEQYF | TGTGCAAGTCGCTTACCCTCTCGTGGAGAAGGATCCTACGAGCAGTACTTC
TRBJ2-1 | TRBD1 | TRBV28 | . | CASSLTSRGQGREQFF | TGTGCCAGCAGTTTAACCTCCCGCGGACAGGGCAGGGAGCAGTTCTTC
TRBJ1-5 | . | TRBV28 | . | CASAGTSSNQPQHF | TGTGCCAGCGCAGGGACATCGAGCAATCAGCCCCAGCATTTT
TRBJ1-6 | . | TRBV5-1 | . | CASSLDSGQFLPLHF | TGCGCCAGCAGCTTGGATTCAGGACAGTTCCTACCCCTCCACTTT
TRBJ1-5 | TRBD1 | TRBV25-1 | few | CASSDLSGGLNQPQHF | TGTGCCAGCAGTGATCTTTCAGGGGGTTTGAATCAGCCCCAGCATTTT
TRBJ1-5 | . | TRBV27 | . | CASSRGAGGNQPQHF | TGTGCCAGCAGTCGGGGGGCAGGAGGCAATCAGCCCCAGCATTTT
TRBJ1-4 | TRBD1 | TRBV6-1 | once | CASSGGARGFGNEKLFF | TGTGCCAGCAGTGGAGGGGCCAGGGGGTTTGGAAATGAAAAACTGTTTTTT
TRBJ1-1 | TRBD1 | TRBV12-3/TRBV12-4 | . | CASSRDRDAGAFF | TGTGCCAGCAGCCGCGACAGGGACGCAGGAGCTTTCTTT
TRBJ1-6 | . | TRBV7-2 | . | CASSLYLTGGNSPLHF | TGTGCCAGCAGCCTGTACTTGACAGGAGGTAATTCACCCCTCCACTTT
TRBJ2-6 | . | TRBV2 | . | CASSVRQPSGANVLTF | TGTGCCAGCAGCGTTAGACAGCCTTCTGGGGCCAACGTCCTGACTTTC
TRBJ1-5 | . | TRBV6-5 | . | CASSYGRNQPQHF | TGTGCCAGCAGTTACGGCCGCAATCAGCCCCAGCATTTT
TRBJ1-4 | . | TRBV5-1 | . | CASSFWEGGEKLFF | TGCGCCAGCAGCTTCTGGGAGGGAGGTGAAAAACTGTTTTTT
TRBJ1-2 | TRBD1 | TRBV20-1 | . | CSASVQSGGGYTF | TGCAGTGCTAGTGTTCAGTCAGGGGGCGGCTACACCTTC
TRBJ1-4 | . | TRBV5-1 | . | CASSLLGDAFGKLFF | TGCGCCAGCAGCCTGTTAGGGGATGCCTTCGGAAAACTGTTTTTT
TRBJ1-1 | . | TRBV28 | . | CASSSAQGSSAFF | TGTGCCAGCAGTTCGGCACAGGGCTCCTCAGCTTTCTTT
TRBJ2-1 | TRBD1 | TRBV24-1 | . | CATSDSGQGRYNEQFF | TGTGCCACCAGTGATAGTGGACAGGGGCGCTACAATGAGCAGTTCTTC
TRBJ1-4 | . | TRBV21-1 | many | CASSKGQALNEKLFF | TGTGCCAGCAGCAAAGGGCAGGCCCTTAATGAAAAACTGTTTTTT
TRBJ2-5 | . | TRBV19 | . | CASSIGPWRTEETQYF | TGTGCCAGTAGTATAGGCCCTTGGAGGACAGAAGAGACCCAGTACTTC
TRBJ2-7 | TRBD1 | TRBV24-1 | few | CATSPSDRDTGEQYF | TGTGCCACCAGTCCGTCAGACAGGGACACGGGCGAGCAGTACTTC
TRBJ1-6 | . | TRBV30 | . | CAWSPEVYSPLHF | TGTGCCTGGAGTCCCGAGGTTTATTCACCCCTCCACTTT
TRBJ1-5 | . | TRBV6-5 | . | CASRRGENQPQHF | TGTGCCAGCCGACGGGGAGAGAATCAGCCCCAGCATTTT
TRBJ2-5 | . | TRBV5-4 | . | CASSPRDWGETQYF | TGTGCCAGCAGCCCCCGGGACTGGGGGGAGACCCAGTACTTC
TRBJ1-1 | . | TRBV14 | . | CASSQFDGGRAFF | TGTGCCAGCAGCCAATTTGACGGGGGGCGAGCTTTCTTT